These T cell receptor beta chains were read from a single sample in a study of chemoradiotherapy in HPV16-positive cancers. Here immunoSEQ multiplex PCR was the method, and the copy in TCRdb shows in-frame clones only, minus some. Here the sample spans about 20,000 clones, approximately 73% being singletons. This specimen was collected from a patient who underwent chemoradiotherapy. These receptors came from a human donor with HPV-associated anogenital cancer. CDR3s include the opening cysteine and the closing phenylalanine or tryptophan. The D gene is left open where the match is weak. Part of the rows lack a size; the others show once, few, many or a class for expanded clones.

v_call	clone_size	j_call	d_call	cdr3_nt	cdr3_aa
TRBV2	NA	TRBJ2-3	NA	TGTGCCAGCAGTTCACCGGGCTCAGATAGCACAGATACGCAGTATTTT	CASSSPGSDSTDTQYF
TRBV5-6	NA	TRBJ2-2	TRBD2	TGTGCCAGCAGCGAAATCGGCGGGGGGACTAACACCGGGGAGCTGTTTTTT	CASSEIGGGTNTGELFF
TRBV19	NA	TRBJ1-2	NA	TGTGCCAGTAGTATCGGGCGGCAGTCTAACTATGGCTACACCTTC	CASSIGRQSNYGYTF
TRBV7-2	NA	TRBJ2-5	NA	TGTGCCAGCAGCTTTTACGTGGGGGAGACCCAGTACTTC	CASSFYVGETQYF
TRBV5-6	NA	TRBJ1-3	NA	TGTGCCAGCAGCGTCACTGGAAACACCATATATTTT	CASSVTGNTIYF
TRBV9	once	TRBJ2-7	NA	TGCGCCAGCAGCGTAGCTGAGGGAAACTACGAGCAGTACTTC	CASSVAEGNYEQYF
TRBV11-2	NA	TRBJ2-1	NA	TGTGCCAGCAGCTCCCAGGGCCAAGAGCAGTTCTTC	CASSSQGQEQFF
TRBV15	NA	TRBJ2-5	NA	TGTGCCACCAGCAGAGATGGGGACTCAGAAGAGACCCAGTACTTC	CATSRDGDSEETQYF
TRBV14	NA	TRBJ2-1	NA	TGTGCCAGCAGCCAAGCAGAAGGGGGTGAGCAGTTCTTC	CASSQAEGGEQFF
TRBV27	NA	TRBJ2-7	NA	TGTGCCAGCCGAGAGTGGGGGCCGGGGTACGAGCAGTACTTC	CASREWGPGYEQYF
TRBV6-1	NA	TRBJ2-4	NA	TGTGCCAGCAGTGAAAACAGGGTATTAGCCAAAAACATTCAGTACTTC	CASSENRVLAKNIQYF
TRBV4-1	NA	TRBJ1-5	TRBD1	TGCGCCAGCAGCCAGGGTGGACAGGGGGGCGTGAATCAGCCCCAGCATTTT	CASSQGGQGGVNQPQHF
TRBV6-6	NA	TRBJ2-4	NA	TGTGCCAGCAGTCACCAGAAGGACTCTATTCAGTACTTC	CASSHQKDSIQYF
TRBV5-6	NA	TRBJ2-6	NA	TGTGCCAGCAGCGAACAGGGAGCTGGGGCCAACGTCCTGACTTTC	CASSEQGAGANVLTF
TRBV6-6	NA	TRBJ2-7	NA	TGTGCCAGCAGTTACGCGGACAGTTACGAGCAGTACTTC	CASSYADSYEQYF
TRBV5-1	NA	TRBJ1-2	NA	TGCGCCAGCGCAAACAGAGGAGGAGACTATGGCTACACCTTC	CASANRGGDYGYTF
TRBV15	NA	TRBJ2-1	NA	TGTGCCACCAGCAGAGAACGTCCGGGCGTAGGGGGTCAGGAGCAGTTCTTC	CATSRERPGVGGQEQFF
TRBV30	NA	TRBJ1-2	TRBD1	TGTGCCTGGTGGAAATGGACAGGGGGCCACTATGGCTACACCTTC	CAWWKWTGGHYGYTF
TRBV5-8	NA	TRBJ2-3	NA	TGTGCCAGCAGCACGACCGGAGATACGCAGTATTTT	CASSTTGDTQYF
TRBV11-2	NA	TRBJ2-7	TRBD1	TGTGCCAGCAGCAAAACGGACAGGGGCTACGAGCAGTACTTC	CASSKTDRGYEQYF
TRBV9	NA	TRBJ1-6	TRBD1	TGTGCCAGCAGCGCGACAGGGGTTTATTCACCCCTCCACTTT	CASSATGVYSPLHF
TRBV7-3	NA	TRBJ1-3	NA	TGTGCCAGCACCAACGAGGAGAGGGGGAGTCTCTCTGGAAACACCATATATTTT	CASTNEERGSLSGNTIYF
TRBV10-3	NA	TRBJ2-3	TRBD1	TGTGCCATCAGGCCCGGGACAGGGGCACCAGATACGCAGTATTTT	CAIRPGTGAPDTQYF
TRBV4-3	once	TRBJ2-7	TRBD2	TGCGCCAGCAGCCAAGCGGGGGGAGTCTCCTACGAGCAGTACTTC	CASSQAGGVSYEQYF
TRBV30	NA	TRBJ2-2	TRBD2	TGTGCCTGGAAGGCCGGGGGGATTTACACCGGGGAGCTGTTTTTT	CAWKAGGIYTGELFF
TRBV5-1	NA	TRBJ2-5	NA	TGCGCCAGCAGCTCTCATCGAGAGACCCAGTACTTC	CASSSHRETQYF
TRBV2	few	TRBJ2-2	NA	TGTGCCAGCAGTGAGACGGTATGGGGAACCGGGGAGCTGTTTTTT	CASSETVWGTGELFF
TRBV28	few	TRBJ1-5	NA	TGTGCCAGCAGCTGGGGACTCCACAATCAGCCCCAGCATTTT	CASSWGLHNQPQHF
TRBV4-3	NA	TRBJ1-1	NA	TGCGCCAGCAGCCCAACCCAGAACACTGAAGCTTTCTTT	CASSPTQNTEAFF
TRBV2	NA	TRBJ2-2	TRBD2	TGTGCCAGCCAGCGGTTAGCGGGAGTTAACGGGGAGCTGTTTTTT	CASQRLAGVNGELFF
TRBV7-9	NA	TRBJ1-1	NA	TGTGCCAGCAGCTTAGATGTGAGGCCCCCTTTCTTT	CASSLDVRPPFF
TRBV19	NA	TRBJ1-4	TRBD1	TGTGCCAGTAGTATAAGACAGGGTCTCAGGCACAATGAAAAACTGTTTTTT	CASSIRQGLRHNEKLFF
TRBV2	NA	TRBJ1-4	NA	TGTGCCAGCACCGGACTAGGGGAAAAACTGTTTTTT	CASTGLGEKLFF
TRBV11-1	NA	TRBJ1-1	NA	TGTGCCAGCAGCTTAGGTGGCAGGGCGAACACTGAAGCTTTCTTT	CASSLGGRANTEAFF
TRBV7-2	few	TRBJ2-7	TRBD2	TGTGCCAGCAGCTTAGAAGGTAGCGGGAGGGTCTACGAGCAGTACTTC	CASSLEGSGRVYEQYF
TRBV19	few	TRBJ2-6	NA	TGTGCCAGTAGCCTCGCAAGTGGAAAGTTGGCCAACGTCCTGACTTTC	CASSLASGKLANVLTF
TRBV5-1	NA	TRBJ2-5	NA	TGCGCCAGCAGCTTGACCAAGGCAGAGACCCAGTACTTC	CASSLTKAETQYF
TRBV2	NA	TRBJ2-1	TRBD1	TGTGCCAGCACCACCTCGACAGGGGGACCCTACAATGAGCAGTTCTTC	CASTTSTGGPYNEQFF
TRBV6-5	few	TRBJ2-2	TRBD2	TGTGCCAGCAGGGGACTAGTGCGGAACACCGGGGAGCTGTTTTTT	CASRGLVRNTGELFF
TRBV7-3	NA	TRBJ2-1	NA	TGTGCCAGCAGCTTAACGTTGAGCGCCCCCTACAATGAGCAGTTCTTC	CASSLTLSAPYNEQFF
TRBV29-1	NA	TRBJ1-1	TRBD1	TGCAGCGTTTCGGACAGGGTAACTGAAGCTTTCTTT	CSVSDRVTEAFF
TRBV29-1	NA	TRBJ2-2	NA	TGCAGCGGCCGCAACACCGGGGAGCTGTTTTTT	CSGRNTGELFF
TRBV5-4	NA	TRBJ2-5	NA	TGTGCCAGCAGTTCCGGAGGGGGCCAAGAGACCCAGTACTTC	CASSSGGGQETQYF
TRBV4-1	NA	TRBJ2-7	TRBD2	TGCGCCAGCAGCCAACAAGCGCTAGCGGGGGCCCGGAGTCACTACGAGCAGTACTTC	CASSQQALAGARSHYEQYF
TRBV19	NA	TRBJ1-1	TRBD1	TGTGCCAGTAGTGTAGGACAGGGTGGCACTGAAGCTTTCTTT	CASSVGQGGTEAFF
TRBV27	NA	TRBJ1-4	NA	TGTGCCAGCAGTCCCAACAAAGCTTCAAGTGAAAAACTGTTTTTT	CASSPNKASSEKLFF